This T cell receptor beta chain emerged from a study of blood T cell repertoires in COVID-19 (dated by TCRdb to between 2020 and 2021). For the study in its entirety: Collaborator samples came from the United States, Italy and Spain and covered acute and convalescent phases of COVID-19. A de-identified subject ID, COVID-19 status, age in years and sex were almost always included in the sample metadata. Subjects who had been exposed to COVID-19, were actively infected with it, or had recovered from it provided the deeply sampled blood TCRbeta repertoires that made up the dataset. Samples came from the ongoing ImmuneRACE study (first 160 participants) plus 1,254 subjects from 6 global collaborators. The prospective study material was composed of cDNA or gDNA derived from T cells, B-cell-depleted T cells, or PBMCs. The repertoires were released in a freely available public database meant as a resource for research on the immune response to SARS-CoV-2. Where HLA class I and class II types were available, the types were taken from metadata supplied by the sample provider, not from assay-based typing. Summary of the overall study and its limitations: The quantity of clinical and demographic metadata differed by source and by participant and was supplied without curation.

Worth noting for this clone: This clone's antigen is unknown. Nothing much larger sits one base from this clone, and base qualities are not available.

At the junction V is shortened by 5 bases and J by 0 bases, with 8 bases in between. CDR1 and CDR2 were assigned from the germline V gene as SGHVS and FQNEAQ. From its cysteine to its phenylalanine, the CDR3 spans 13 amino acids. Left in the record is the CDR3 DNA by itself, 39 bases read in frame from the first base. TCRbeta CDR3 regions were amplified from genomic DNA by means of the immunoSEQ Assay, a bias-controlled multiplex PCR. Under the source paper's analysis protocol: Within the assay, amplification of reference gene primers was used to estimate how many nucleated cells each sample contained. To quantify the absolute abundance of each unique TCRbeta CDR3 rearrangement, sequence reads were collapsed and filtered. For each sample, productive Simpson clonality was calculated by taking the square root of Simpson's diversity index across productive rearrangements. The immuneACCESS repertoire file appears here via TCRdb, limited to in-frame rearrangements. These files lack a portion of the clones; in checked studies, under half of the deficit traces to unresolved V genes, and the cause of the others is not known. V, J and clone size are those of that table, while D and trimming were read from the DNA. In all, the sample holds around 100,000 clones, and around 90% of those were seen once. The ten largest clones add up to roughly 5% of the sample.

One collaborating source in Seattle enrolled patients while the patients were actively infected and followed the patients over time throughout the course of disease. Collaborating institutions collected whole blood in K2EDTA tubes following their own protocols. Collaborator samples were shipped for TCRbeta analysis as frozen whole blood, isolated PBMCs, or DNA extracted from either sample type. This TCR came from a man in his sixties with COVID-19, enrolled during active disease. The specimen sequenced was peripheral blood. The V and J genes are TRBV7-8 and TRBJ2-7, with the D gene too uncertain to name. The encoded CDR3 is CASSIDFSYEQYF. Read as DNA, the sequence is TGTGCCAGCAGCATTGACTTCTCCTACGAGCAGTACTTC.